This T cell receptor beta chain derives from a study of CD8+CD57+ T cells in acquired aplastic anemia. This clonotype showed up just a few times. TCR beta VDJ and CDR3 profiling used genomic DNA as template. TCRdb re-called the reads through MiXCR, storing one row per CDR3 protein. Of approximately 81,000 distinct CDR3 sequences listed, roughly half were seen once; the top ten hold 66%. Germline CDR1 is MNHNS and CDR2 is SASEGT. The CDR3 runs 15 residues. V dropped 4 bases and J dropped 6 bases, with 13 bases sitting between them. This rearrangement joins TRBV6-1 to TRBJ1-6; D gene uncertain. The source material was sorted CD4+, CD8+, or CD8+CD57+ T cells (not recorded which) from PBMCs. This TCR was recovered from a human donor in good health, serving as a control. CDR3 DNA sequence: TGTGCCAGCAGTGGTAAAACGGGAGGTAATTCACCCCTCCACTTT. Translation: CASSGKTGGNSPLHF.